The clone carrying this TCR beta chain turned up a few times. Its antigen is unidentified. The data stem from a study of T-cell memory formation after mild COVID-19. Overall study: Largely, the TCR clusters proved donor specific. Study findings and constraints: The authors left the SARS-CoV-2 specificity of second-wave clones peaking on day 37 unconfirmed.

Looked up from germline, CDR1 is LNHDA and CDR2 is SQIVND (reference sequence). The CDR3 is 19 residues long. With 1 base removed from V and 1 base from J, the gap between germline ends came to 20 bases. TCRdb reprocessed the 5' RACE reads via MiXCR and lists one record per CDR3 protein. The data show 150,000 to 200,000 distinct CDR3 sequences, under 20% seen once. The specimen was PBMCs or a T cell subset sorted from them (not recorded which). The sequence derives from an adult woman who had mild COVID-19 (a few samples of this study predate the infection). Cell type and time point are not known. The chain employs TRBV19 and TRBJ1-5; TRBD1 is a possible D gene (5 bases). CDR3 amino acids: CASSIGWRGRRESNQPQHF. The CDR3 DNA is TGTGCCAGTAGTATAGGGTGGAGGGGAAGGAGGGAGAGCAATCAGCCCCAGCATTTT.